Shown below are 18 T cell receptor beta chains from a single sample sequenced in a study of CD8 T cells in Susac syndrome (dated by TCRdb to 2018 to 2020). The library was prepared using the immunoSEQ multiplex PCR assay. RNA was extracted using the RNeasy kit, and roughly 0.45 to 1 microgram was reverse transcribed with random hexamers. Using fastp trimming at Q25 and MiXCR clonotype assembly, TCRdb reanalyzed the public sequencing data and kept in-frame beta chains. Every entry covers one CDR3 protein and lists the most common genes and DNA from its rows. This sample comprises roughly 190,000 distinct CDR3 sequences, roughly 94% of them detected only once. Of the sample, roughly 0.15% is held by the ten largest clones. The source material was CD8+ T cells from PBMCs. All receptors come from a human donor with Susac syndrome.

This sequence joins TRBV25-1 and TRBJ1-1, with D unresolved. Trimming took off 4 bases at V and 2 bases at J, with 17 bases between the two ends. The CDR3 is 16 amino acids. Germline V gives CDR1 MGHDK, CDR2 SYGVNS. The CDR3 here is CASSAYFAGLNTEAFF. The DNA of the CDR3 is TGTGCCAGCAGTGCCTATTTCGCGGGCCTAAACACTGAAGCTTTCTTT.

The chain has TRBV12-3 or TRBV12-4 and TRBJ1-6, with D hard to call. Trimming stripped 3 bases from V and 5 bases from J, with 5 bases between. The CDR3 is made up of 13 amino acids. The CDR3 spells CASSFRNNSPLHF. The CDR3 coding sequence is TGTGCCAGCAGTTTCCGGAATAATTCACCCCTCCACTTT.

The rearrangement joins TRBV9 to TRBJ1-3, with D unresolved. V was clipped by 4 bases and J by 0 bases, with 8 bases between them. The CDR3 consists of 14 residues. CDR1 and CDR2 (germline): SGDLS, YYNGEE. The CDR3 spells CASSYEDSGNTIYF. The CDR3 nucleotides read TGTGCCAGCAGCTACGAAGACTCTGGAAACACCATATATTTT. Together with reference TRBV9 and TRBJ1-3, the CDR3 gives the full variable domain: DSGVTQTPKHLITATGQRVTLRCSPRSGDLSVYWYQQSLDQGLQFLIQYYNGEERAKGNILERFSAQQFPDLHSELNLSSLELGDSALYFCASSYEDSGNTIYFGEGSWLTVV.

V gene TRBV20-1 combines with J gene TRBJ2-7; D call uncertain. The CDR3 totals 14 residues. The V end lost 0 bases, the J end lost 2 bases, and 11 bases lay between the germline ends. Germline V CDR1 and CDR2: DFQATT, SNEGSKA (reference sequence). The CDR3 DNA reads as TGCAGTGCTAGAGATCTGGACGGTACCTACGAGCAGTACTTC. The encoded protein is CSARDLDGTYEQYF.

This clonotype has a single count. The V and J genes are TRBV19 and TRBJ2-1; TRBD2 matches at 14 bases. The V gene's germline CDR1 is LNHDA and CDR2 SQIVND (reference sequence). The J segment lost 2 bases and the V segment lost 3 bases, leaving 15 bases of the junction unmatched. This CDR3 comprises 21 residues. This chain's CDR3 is CASSIGSIRTSGGTPYNEQFF. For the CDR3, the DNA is TGTGCCAGTAGTATTGGGTCGATTCGGACTAGCGGGGGGACTCCCTACAATGAGCAGTTCTTC.

This CDR3 is CASSQGGGPLQETQYF. CDR3 nucleotides: TGTGCCAGCAGCCAAGGCGGGGGGCCCCTACAAGAGACCCAGTACTTC. This rearrangement joins TRBV3-1 to TRBJ2-5; TRBD2 aligns across 8 bases. Germline V gene sequence: CDR1 LGHDT, CDR2 YNNKEL (reference sequence). V lost 1 base to trimming and J lost 2 bases; unmatched junction nucleotides: 6. This CDR3 has 16 amino acids.

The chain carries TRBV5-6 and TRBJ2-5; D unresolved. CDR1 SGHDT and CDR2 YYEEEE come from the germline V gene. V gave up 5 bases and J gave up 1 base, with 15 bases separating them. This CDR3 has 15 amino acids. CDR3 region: CASRPTVAGQETQYF. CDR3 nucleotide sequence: TGTGCCAGCAGACCGACTGTGGCAGGCCAAGAGACCCAGTACTTC.

In nucleotides, the CDR3 is TGTGCCACCAGTGCTCCTCAGGGGAAAGGCTACACCTTC. Encoded protein: CATSAPQGKGYTF. The chain is built from TRBV24-1 and TRBJ1-2, with D possibly being TRBD1 (6 bases). CDR1 and CDR2 (germline): KGHDR, SFDVKD. The CDR3 extends over 13 amino acids. V was trimmed by 5 bases and J by 8 bases, leaving 14 bases between them.

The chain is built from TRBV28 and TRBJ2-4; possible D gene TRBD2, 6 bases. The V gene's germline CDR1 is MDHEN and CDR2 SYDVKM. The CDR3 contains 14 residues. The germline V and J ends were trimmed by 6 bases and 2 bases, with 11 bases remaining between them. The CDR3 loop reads CASRYGRSKNIQYF. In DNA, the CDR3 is TGTGCCAGCAGGTACGGGAGATCCAAAAACATTCAGTACTTC. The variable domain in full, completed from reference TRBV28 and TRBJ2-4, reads DVKVTQSSRYLVKRTGEKVFLECVQDMDHENMFWYRQDPGLGLRLIYFSYDVKMKEKGDIPEGYSVSREKKERFSLILESASTNQTSMYLCASRYGRSKNIQYFGAGTRLSVL.

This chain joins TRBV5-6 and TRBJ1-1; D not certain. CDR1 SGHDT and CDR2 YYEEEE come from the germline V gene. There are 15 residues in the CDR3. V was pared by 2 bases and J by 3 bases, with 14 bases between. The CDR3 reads CASSLYRSLYTEAFF. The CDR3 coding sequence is TGTGCCAGCAGCTTATATCGGTCCCTGTACACTGAAGCTTTCTTT.

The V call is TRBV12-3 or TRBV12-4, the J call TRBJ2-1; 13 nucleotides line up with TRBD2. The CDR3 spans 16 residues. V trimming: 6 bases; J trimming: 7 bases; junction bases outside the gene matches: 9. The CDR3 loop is CASRSFRGLAGNEQFF. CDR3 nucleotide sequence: TGTGCCAGCAGATCTTTCCGGGGACTAGCGGGGAATGAGCAGTTCTTC.

The CDR3 loop is CASSPGISTDTQYF. CDR3 coding DNA: TGTGCCAGCAGCCCCGGTATTAGCACAGATACGCAGTATTTT. The chain employs TRBV5-4 and TRBJ2-3; no reliable D call. Between the trimmed V and J ends, which lost 4 bases and 0 bases, there was a span of 9 bases. Germline CDR1 is SGHNT and CDR2 is YYREEE (reference sequence). The CDR3 consists of 14 residues. Variable domain in full (rest from reference TRBV5-4 and TRBJ2-3): ETGVTQSPTHLIKTRGQQVTLRCSSQSGHNTVSWYQQALGQGPQFIFQYYREEENGRGNFPPRFSGLQFPNYSSELNVNALELDDSALYLCASSPGISTDTQYFGPGTRLTVL.

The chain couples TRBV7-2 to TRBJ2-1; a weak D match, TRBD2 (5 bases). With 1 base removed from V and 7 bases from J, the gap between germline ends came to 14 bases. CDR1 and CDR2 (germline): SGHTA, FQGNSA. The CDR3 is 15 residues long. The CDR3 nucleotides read TGTGCCAGCAGCTTAGTGAGGGAAATGGTGAATGAGCAGTTCTTC. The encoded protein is CASSLVREMVNEQFF. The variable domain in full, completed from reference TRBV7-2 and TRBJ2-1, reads GAGVSQSPSNKVTEKGKDVELRCDPISGHTALYWYRQSLGQGLEFLIYFQGNSAPDKSGLPSDRFSAERTGGSVSTLTIQRTQQEDSAVYLCASSLVREMVNEQFFGPGTRLTVL.

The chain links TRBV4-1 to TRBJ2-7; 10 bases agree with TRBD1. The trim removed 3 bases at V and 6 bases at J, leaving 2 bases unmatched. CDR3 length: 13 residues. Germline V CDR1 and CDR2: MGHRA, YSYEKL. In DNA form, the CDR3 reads TGCGCCAGCAGCCAGGGACAGGGGCGCGAGCAGTACTTC. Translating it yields CASSQGQGREQYF.

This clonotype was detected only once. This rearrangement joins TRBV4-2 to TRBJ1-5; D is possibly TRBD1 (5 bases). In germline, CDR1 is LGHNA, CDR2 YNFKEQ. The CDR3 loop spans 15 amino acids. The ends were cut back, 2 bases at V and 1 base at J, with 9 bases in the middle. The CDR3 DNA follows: TGTGCCAGCAGCCAATTTTGGGACAGCAATCAGCCCCAGCATTTT. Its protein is CASSQFWDSNQPQHF.

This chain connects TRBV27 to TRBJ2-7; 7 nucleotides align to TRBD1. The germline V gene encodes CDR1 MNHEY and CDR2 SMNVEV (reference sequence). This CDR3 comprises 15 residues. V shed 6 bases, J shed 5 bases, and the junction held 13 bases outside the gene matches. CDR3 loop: CASSLQGMEFHEQYF. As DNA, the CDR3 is TGTGCCAGCAGCCTACAGGGGATGGAGTTCCACGAGCAGTACTTC.

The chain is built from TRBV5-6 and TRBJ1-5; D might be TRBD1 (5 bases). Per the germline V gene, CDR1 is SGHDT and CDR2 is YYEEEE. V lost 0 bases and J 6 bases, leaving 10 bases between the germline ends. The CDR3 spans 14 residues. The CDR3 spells CASSLGTGVQPQHF. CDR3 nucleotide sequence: TGTGCCAGCAGCTTGGGGACGGGGGTTCAGCCCCAGCATTTT.

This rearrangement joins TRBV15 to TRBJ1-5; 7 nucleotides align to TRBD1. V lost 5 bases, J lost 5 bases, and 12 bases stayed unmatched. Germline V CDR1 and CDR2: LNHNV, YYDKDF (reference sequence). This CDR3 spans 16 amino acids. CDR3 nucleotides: TGTGCCACCAGCGCGGGACAGACCTACGGCGATCAGCCCCAGCATTTT. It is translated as CATSAGQTYGDQPQHF. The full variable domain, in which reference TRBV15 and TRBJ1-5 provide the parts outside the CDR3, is DAMVIQNPRYQVTQFGKPVTLSCSQTLNHNVMYWYQQKSSQAPKLLFHYYDKDFNNEADTPDNFQSRRPNTSFCFLDIRSPGLGDTAMYLCATSAGQTYGDQPQHFGDGTRLSIL.